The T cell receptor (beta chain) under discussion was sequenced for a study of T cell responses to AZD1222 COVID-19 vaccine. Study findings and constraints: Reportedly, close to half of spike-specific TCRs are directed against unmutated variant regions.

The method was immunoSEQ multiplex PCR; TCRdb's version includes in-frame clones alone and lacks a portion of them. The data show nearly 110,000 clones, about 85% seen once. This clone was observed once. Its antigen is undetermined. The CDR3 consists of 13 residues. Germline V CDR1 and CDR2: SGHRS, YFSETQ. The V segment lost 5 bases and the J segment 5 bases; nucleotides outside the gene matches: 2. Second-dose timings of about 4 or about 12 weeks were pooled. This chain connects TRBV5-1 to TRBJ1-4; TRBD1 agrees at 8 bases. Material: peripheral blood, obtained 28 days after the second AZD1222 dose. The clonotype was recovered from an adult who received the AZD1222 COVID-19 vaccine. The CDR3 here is CASRGQENEKLFF. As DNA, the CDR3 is TGCGCCAGCAGGGGACAGGAAAATGAAAAACTGTTTTTT.